This section outlines one T cell receptor (beta chain) sequence together with its context. From the 5' RACE reads, TCRdb lists one entry per CDR3 protein and no DNA. This sample's clone table lists approximately 150,000 distinct CDR3 sequences. The data derive from a study of T cells expressing NK-cell markers. Study overall: TCR beta repertoires came from sorted CD3+CD56+NKG2C+, CD3+CD56+NKG2C- and CD3+CD56-NKG2C+ T cells.

The CDR3 is 14 residues long. In germline, CDR1 is DFQATT, CDR2 SNEGSKA (reference sequence). This clonotype originated in a woman between 18 and 75 years old in good health. The specimen was blood T cells: a sorted CD56 or NKG2C T cell subset, CD4+ or CD8+ T cells, or bulk PBMC T cells (not recorded which). The rearrangement uses TRBV20-1 and TRBJ2-2; absent DNA, TCRdb's TRBD1 call cannot be checked. The chain's CDR3 is CSAREIRVSGELFF.